Detailed here is one TCR beta chain. Its antigen is unknown. PCR involved 60 Vbeta and 13 Jbeta primers. Measured with immunoSEQ multiplex PCR; TCRdb has only the in-frame clones, and not every one. Of roughly 60,000 clones listed, 77% are singletons. The sample comes from a study of cytomegalovirus exposure and HLA in healthy donors. The V gene end was trimmed by 4 bases and the J gene end by 2 bases; junction bases not matched to a gene: 8. This CDR3 spans 16 amino acids. Germline assignment: CDR1 MGHRA and CDR2 YSYEKL. Study findings and constraints: Later analysis found that TCR beta chains associated with HLA were more clonally expanded than other, equally common chains. An ancestry cluster, one associated with Asian ancestry, reportedly showed fewer N-insertions than the approximately 700-donor mean in a later analysis. Common viral pathogens (according to a later analysis) appeared linked to several of the most significant clusters. In a later analysis, a missense DCLRE1C variant was linked to TCR beta V- and J-gene trimming.

The chain uses TRBV4-1 and TRBJ2-3; 8 nucleotides align to TRBD2. The receptor's source is a middle-aged woman in good health and CMV-seropositive. The specimen was PBMCs. The CDR3 region has the DNA TGCGCCAGCAGCCCCCGGCCCGGGGGGGACACAGATACGCAGTATTTT. This translates into CASSPRPGGDTDTQYF.